This T cell receptor beta chain was found in a study of control samples from healthy donors and cancer patients. Germline V gives CDR1 SGHTA, CDR2 FQGNSA. The CDR3 is 16 residues long. V was clipped by 2 bases and J by 2 bases; unmatched bases: 6. TCRdb keeps only in-frame clones here, not all; method: immunoSEQ multiplex PCR. The sample carries about 83,000 clones, roughly 91% recorded once. The source material was blood. V is TRBV7-2 and J is TRBJ2-3; 8 bases line up with TRBD2. This clonotype was obtained from a man in his forties or fifties in good health. CDR3 in amino acids: CASSLSGGPDTDTQYF. CDR3 sequence (DNA): TGTGCCAGCAGCTTATCGGGGGGGCCCGACACAGATACGCAGTATTTT.